The clone carrying this T cell receptor (beta chain) has just a few counts. V dropped 5 bases and J dropped 2 bases, with 14 bases sitting between them. There are 14 residues in the CDR3. Germline V gene lookup returns CDR1 SGHRS and CDR2 YFSETQ. A single record per CDR3 protein comes from TCRdb applying MiXCR to the 5' RACE reads. The table lists 40,000 to 65,000 distinct CDR3 sequences, approximately 25% of them singletons. The sequence was obtained from a female donor with breast cancer. The rearrangement uses TRBV5-1 and TRBJ2-7; a possible D gene is TRBD2 (6 bases). The sequenced material came from tumor-infiltrating naive CD4+ T cells sorted from the breast tumor. Subset here: naive CD4+ T cells, CD4+CD45RA+CD25-. This CDR3 is CASSKSGPTYEQYF. The CDR3 DNA follows: TGCGCCAGCAGTAAGAGCGGGCCCACCTACGAGCAGTACTTC.